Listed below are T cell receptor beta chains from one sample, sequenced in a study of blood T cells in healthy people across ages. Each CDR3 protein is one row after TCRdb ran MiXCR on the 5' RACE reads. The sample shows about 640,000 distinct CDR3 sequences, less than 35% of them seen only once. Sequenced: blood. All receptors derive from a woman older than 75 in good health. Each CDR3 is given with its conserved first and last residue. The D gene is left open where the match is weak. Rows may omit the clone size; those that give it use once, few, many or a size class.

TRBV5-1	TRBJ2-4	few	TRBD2	CASSLAQRGQGRNIQYF	TGCGCCAGCAGCTTGGCGCAGCGGGGGCAGGGGCGGAACATTCAGTACTTC
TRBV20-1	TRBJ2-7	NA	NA	CSAIGNSYEQYF	TGCAGTGCTATCGGAAACTCCTACGAGCAGTACTTC
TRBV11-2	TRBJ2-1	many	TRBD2	CASSPGTSGGVNEQFF	TGTGCCAGCAGCCCAGGGACTAGCGGGGGGGTCAATGAGCAGTTCTTC
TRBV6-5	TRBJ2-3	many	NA	CASSPDTAGARADTQYF	TGTGCCAGCAGTCCCGATACCGCAGGGGCGAGGGCAGATACGCAGTATTTT
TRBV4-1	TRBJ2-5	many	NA	CASSQSIGTAQETQYF	TGCGCCAGCAGCCAGTCCATCGGAACAGCTCAAGAGACCCAGTACTTC
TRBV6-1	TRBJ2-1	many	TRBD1	CASIRDRAISEQFF	TGTGCCAGCATCCGGGACAGGGCTATTTCTGAGCAGTTCTTC
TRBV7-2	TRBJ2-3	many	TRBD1	CASSLRQGTDTQYF	TGTGCCAGCAGCCTCAGACAGGGAACAGATACGCAGTATTTT
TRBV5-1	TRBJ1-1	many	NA	CASSLRSPAEAFF	TGCGCCAGCAGCTTACGTAGCCCCGCTGAAGCTTTCTTT
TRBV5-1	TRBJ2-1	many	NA	CASSKAESYNEQFF	TGCGCCAGCAGCAAAGCGGAGTCCTACAATGAGCAGTTCTTC
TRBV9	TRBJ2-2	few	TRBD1	CASSTAGTAYEGELFF	TGTGCCAGCAGCACTGCCGGGACAGCATATGAAGGGGAGCTGTTTTTT